This TCR beta chain stems from a study of T-cell memory formation after mild COVID-19. The length of the CDR3 is 14 residues. Germline CDR1 SGHRS, CDR2 YFSETQ. V was trimmed by 0 bases and J by 7 bases, leaving 13 bases between them. TCRdb ran MiXCR on the 5' RACE reads and lists one entry per CDR3 protein. The table shows roughly 200,000 distinct CDR3 sequences, with around 20% occurring only once. This sequence joins TRBV5-1 and TRBJ1-2, with a possible D match to TRBD1 (5 bases). This receptor was obtained from an adult woman who had mild COVID-19 (a few samples of this study predate the infection). Cell type and time point are not known. Sequencing was done on a sample of PBMCs or a T cell subset sorted from them (not recorded which). The CDR3 bases are TGCGCCAGCAGCTTGGATTGGGGGGACCGTGGCTACACCTTC. This encodes CASSLDWGDRGYTF.